This T cell receptor (beta chain) stems from a study of T cell responses to AZD1222 COVID-19 vaccine. Study-level points and caveats: A mostly white British donor set with more females was recruited, and clonal diversity was possibly underestimated. Repertoire sampling was restricted to post-peak T cell response timepoints. The breadth and depth of Spike-specific TCRs increased once two AZD1222 doses had been given. Only six people who got AZD1222 tested seropositive at baseline.

Concerning this clone: The antigen remains undetermined.

Profiled with immunoSEQ multiplex PCR; TCRdb holds only in-frame clones, not every one. The repertoire holds around 60,000 clones, with 85% to 90% as singletons. This TCR came from an adult in good health. The source was peripheral blood, collected on day 0 of AZD1222 vaccination.

The CDR3, as DNA: TGTGCCAGCAGCTCCCATCCAGGGAGCGGCACCGGGGAGCTGTTTTTT. Translated: CASSSHPGSGTGELFF. J is TRBJ2-2 and V is TRBV7-7, with D perhaps being TRBD1 or TRBD2 (5 bases each). V was cut by 4 bases and J by 4 bases, with 16 bases left in between. CDR3 length: 16 residues. From germline, CDR1 is SSHAT and CDR2 FNYEAQ (reference sequence).